This TCR beta chain was identified in a study of Tregs in tolerant kidney transplant recipients. Study summary: Mixed chimerism was transient after nonmyeloablative marrow transplants from related graft donors.

The study, taken as a whole, reports: For some patients, primers changed over time, blocking nucleotide-level comparison. Tolerant patients' donor-specific Tregs expanded beyond overall Tregs, suggesting antigen-driven growth.

Only in-frame clones appear in the TCRdb table, and some are missing; sequencing was by immunoSEQ multiplex PCR. The data hold roughly 99,000 clones, with 90% to 95% observed a single time. V lost 6 bases, J lost 0 bases, and 11 bases lay in between. This CDR3 comprises 14 residues. Germline CDR1 is MNHEY and CDR2 is SVGAGI. About this clone: The antigen is undetermined.

This sequence joins TRBV6-5 and TRBJ1-1; D unresolved. The source material was CD4+ T cells from blood, sampled before the transplant. The receptor's source is a human donor who received a combined kidney and bone marrow transplant. The CDR3 bases are TGTGCCAGCAGGGCTCCCCCAATGAACACTGAAGCTTTCTTT. It codes for CASRAPPMNTEAFF.